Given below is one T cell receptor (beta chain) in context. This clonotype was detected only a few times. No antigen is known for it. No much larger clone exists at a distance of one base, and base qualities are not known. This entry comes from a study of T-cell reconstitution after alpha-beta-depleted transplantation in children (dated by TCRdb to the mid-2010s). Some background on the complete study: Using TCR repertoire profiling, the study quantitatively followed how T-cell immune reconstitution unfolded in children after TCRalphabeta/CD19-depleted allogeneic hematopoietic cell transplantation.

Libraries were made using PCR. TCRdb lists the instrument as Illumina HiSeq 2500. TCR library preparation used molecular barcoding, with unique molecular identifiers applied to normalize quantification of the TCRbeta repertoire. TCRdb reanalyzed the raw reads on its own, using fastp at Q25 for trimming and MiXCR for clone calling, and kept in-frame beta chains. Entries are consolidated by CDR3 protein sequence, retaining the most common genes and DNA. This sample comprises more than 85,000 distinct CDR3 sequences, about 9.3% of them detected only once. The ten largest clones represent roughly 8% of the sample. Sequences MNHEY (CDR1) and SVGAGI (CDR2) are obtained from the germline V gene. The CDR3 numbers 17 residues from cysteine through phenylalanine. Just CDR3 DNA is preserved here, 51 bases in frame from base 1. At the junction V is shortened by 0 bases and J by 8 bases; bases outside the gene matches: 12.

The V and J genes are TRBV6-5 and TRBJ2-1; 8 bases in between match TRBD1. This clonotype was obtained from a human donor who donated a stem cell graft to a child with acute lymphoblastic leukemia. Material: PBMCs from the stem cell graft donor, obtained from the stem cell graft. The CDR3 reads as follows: CASSYSGRQGRSHEQFF. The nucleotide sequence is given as TGTGCCAGCAGTTACTCGGGCCGACAGGGGCGTAGCCATGAGCAGTTCTTC.